This T cell receptor (beta chain) derives from a study of tumor and adjacent non-tumor tissue in lung cancer. Study background: On average, productive TCRbeta reads reached some 4.4 million per sample. Whole-study findings and limits: Tumor tissue had significantly higher TCR diversity than normal lung.

The library came from three nested PCR rounds adapted from ARM-PCR protocols. One entry per CDR3 protein, called by TCRdb with MiXCR from the multiplex PCR reads. The repertoire holds 84,000 or so distinct CDR3 sequences, with roughly three fifths as singletons. V gave up 4 bases and J gave up 7 bases, with 12 bases separating them. This CDR3 region has 13 residues. Germline assignment: CDR1 SGHNT and CDR2 YYREEE (reference sequence). In the case of this clonotype: Its antigen is as yet unknown. A much larger clone is a single base away; this may be a read error.

RNA was extracted from bulk tissue without any cell sorting. The origin of this receptor is a man between 65 and 85 years old with non-small cell lung cancer. Sample: lung tumor tissue. The chain recombines TRBV5-4 with TRBJ2-4; unclear D gene. CDR3 in amino acids: CASSPGPANIQYF. In nucleotides, the CDR3 is TGTGCCAGCAGCCCGGGTCCTGCCAACATTCAGTACTTC.